This T cell receptor (beta chain) was documented in a study of cytomegalovirus exposure and HLA in healthy donors. Overall study results and limits: After further analysis at a later stage, 15,000 to 20,000 TCR beta sequences were associated with HLA alleles at 0.05 false discovery rate. TCR beta chains associated with HLA were, in a later analysis, more clonally expanded than equally common others. Through in vitro validation, a few CMV-associated chains were shown to be specific for CMV antigens.

Germline V gene lookup returns CDR1 MNHEY and CDR2 SMNVEV (reference sequence). Trimming took 5 bases from V and 7 from J, leaving 21 bases between them. There are 16 residues in the CDR3. As to this clone: What it binds is unknown.

The PCR ran on 60 Vbeta and 13 Jbeta primers. Repertoires were generated with immunoSEQ multiplex PCR, while TCRdb's copy carries only in-frame clones and drops some. Of some 140,000 clones in the sample, approximately 82% were seen once. The donors gave bone marrow, and they were healthy. This sequence joins TRBV27 and TRBJ2-1; the D gene is possibly TRBD2 (5 bases). Sequencing was performed on PBMCs. This receptor was obtained from a middle-aged man in good health and CMV-seronegative. The CDR3 here is CASSPLLREIKNEQFF. As DNA, the CDR3 is TGTGCCAGCAGTCCCCTTCTACGGGAAATAAAGAATGAGCAGTTCTTC.